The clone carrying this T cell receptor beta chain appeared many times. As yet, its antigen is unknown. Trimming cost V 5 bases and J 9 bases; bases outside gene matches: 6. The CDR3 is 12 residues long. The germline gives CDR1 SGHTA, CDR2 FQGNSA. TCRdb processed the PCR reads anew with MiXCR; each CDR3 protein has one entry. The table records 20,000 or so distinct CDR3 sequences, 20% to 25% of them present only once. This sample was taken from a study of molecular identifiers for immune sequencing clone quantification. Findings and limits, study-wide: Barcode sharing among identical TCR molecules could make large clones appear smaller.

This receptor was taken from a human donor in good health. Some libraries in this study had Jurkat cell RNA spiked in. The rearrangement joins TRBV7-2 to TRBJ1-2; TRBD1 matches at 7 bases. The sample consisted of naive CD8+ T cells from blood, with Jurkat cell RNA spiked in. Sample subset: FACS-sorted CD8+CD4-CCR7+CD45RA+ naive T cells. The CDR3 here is CASSLRGSSYTF. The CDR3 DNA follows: TGTGCCAGCAGCCTCAGGGGGTCGAGCTACACCTTC.